This T cell receptor beta chain was sequenced during a study of monozygotic twins with inflammatory bowel disease. Points on this clonotype: The target antigen is unknown.

Template switching added UMIs carrying a 6-nucleotide sample barcode. TCRdb processed the 5' RACE reads again and assigns one entry to each CDR3 protein, with no DNA. The sample totals approximately 340,000 distinct CDR3 sequences; its top ten clones hold around 2%. Study results and caveats: IBD-affected twins scored below their healthy co-twins in TCRbeta diversity (inverse Simpson).

Blood was drawn at over 2 ml per donor. The CDR3 contains 16 residues. The germline V gene encodes CDR1 SGHKS and CDR2 YYEKEE (reference sequence). The receptor's source is a human donor with ulcerative colitis or Crohn's disease, or a healthy co-twin of an affected twin (not recorded which). The chain recombines TRBV5-5 with TRBJ1-1; TCRdb proposes TRBD1, but this gene call is untestable without DNA. Source material: blood. The CDR3 sequence: CASSLMGLGGNTEAFF.